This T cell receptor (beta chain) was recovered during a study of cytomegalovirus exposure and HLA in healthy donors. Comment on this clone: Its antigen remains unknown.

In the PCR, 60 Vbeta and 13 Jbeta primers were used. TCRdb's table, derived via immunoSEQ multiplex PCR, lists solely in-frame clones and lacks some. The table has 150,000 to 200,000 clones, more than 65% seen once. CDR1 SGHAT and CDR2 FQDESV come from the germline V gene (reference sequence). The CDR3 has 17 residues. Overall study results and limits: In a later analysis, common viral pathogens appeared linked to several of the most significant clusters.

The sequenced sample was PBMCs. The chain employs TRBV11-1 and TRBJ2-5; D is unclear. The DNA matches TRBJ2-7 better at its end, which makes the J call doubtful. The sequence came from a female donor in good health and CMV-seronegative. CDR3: CASSLGVAGGSYYEQYF. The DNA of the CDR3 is TGTGCCAGCAGCTTAGGAGTCGCCGGCGGTTCCTACTACGAGCAGTACTTC.